The 30 T cell receptor beta chains reported below all come from one sample, sequenced in a study of T-cell reconstitution after alpha-beta-depleted transplantation in children. Researchers prepared the TCRbeta library using unique molecular identifiers, the study reports. TCRdb reanalysed the PCR reads using MiXCR and keeps one entry per CDR3 protein. The sample holds approximately 1,000,000 distinct CDR3 sequences; about 26% are singletons and the top ten take 28%. The sample here was PBMCs, mostly from graft donor cells, taken 360 days after TCRalphabeta/CD19-depleted stem cell transplant. The receptors originated from a boy under two years old who had a stem cell transplant for SCID, so the T cells may come from the graft donor.

The chain is built from TRBV6-1 and TRBJ2-1, with 8 bases fitting TRBD2. This CDR3 has 14 residues. Looked up from germline, CDR1 is MNHNS and CDR2 is SASEGT. Trimming took 7 bases from V and 4 from J; bases not matched to a gene: 6. In DNA, the CDR3 is TGTGCCAGCACCTTGCGGGGGGAGTACAATGAGCAGTTCTTC. Protein sequence: CASTLRGEYNEQFF.

The gene calls are TRBV4-1 and TRBJ2-2; possibly TRBD1 for D (6 bases). V lost 4 bases and J 6 bases, leaving 18 bases between the germline ends. The CDR3 totals 16 residues. CDR1 is MGHRA, CDR2 YSYEKL, per germline. In nucleotides, the CDR3 is TGCGCCAGCAGCCCCAGGGGCGGCACGGGGTCCGGGGAGCTGTTTTTT. This codes for CASSPRGGTGSGELFF.

This chain links TRBV20-1 with TRBJ1-5, with TRBD1 matching over 7 bases. Per germline, CDR1 DFQATT and CDR2 SNEGSKA (reference sequence). J was trimmed by 0 bases and V by 6 bases; bases with no gene match: 5. The CDR3 has 14 amino acids. Written as DNA, the CDR3 is TGCAGTGCCCACAGGGGCATTAGCAATCAGCCCCAGCATTTT. It specifies CSAHRGISNQPQHF.

This chain joins TRBV7-2 and TRBJ2-7; 7 bases map to TRBD1. The germline V gene has CDR1 SGHTA and CDR2 FQGNSA. The CDR3 contains 14 residues. The ends lost 5 bases at V and 0 bases at J; junction bases unmatched: 4. CDR3: CASSKQGHSYEQYF. The CDR3 nucleotides read TGTGCCAGCAGCAAACAGGGGCACTCCTACGAGCAGTACTTC.

This clonotype was seen at least ten times. The V and J genes are TRBV12-3 or TRBV12-4 and TRBJ1-2, with TRBD1 identical over 7 bases. The CDR3 runs to 13 residues. Losses at the gene ends were 5 bases for V and 4 bases for J; bases not matched to a gene: 4. Written as DNA, the CDR3 is TGTGCCAGCAGTCCCCGGGACAGCTATGGCTACACCTTC. Protein product: CASSPRDSYGYTF.

This clonotype was detected only a few times. This chain uses TRBV7-6 with TRBJ2-6; D call uncertain. V was pared by 1 base and J by 0 bases, with 13 bases between. The CDR3 length is 18 residues. Germline CDR1 is SGHVS and CDR2 is FNYEAQ. The CDR3 reads CASSLVVGIPSGANVLTF. CDR3 in DNA: TGTGCCAGCAGCTTAGTGGTGGGGATACCCTCTGGGGCCAACGTCCTGACTTTC. The whole variable domain, remainder taken from reference TRBV7-6 and TRBJ2-6, is GAGVSQSPRYKVTKRGQDVALRCDPISGHVSLYWYRQALGQGPEFLTYFNYEAQQDKSGLPNDRFSAERPEGSISTLTIQRTEQRDSAMYRCASSLVVGIPSGANVLTFGAGSRLTVL.

This clonotype has a count of ten or more. This chain connects TRBV5-1 to TRBJ2-5; D is perhaps TRBD2 (6 bases). Trimming pared 0 bases from V and 1 base from J, leaving 10 bases between. Germline V gene lookup returns CDR1 SGHRS and CDR2 YFSETQ. The length of the CDR3 is 15 residues. The CDR3 DNA reads TGCGCCAGCAGCTTGGTGGGCGGGATCCAAGAGACCCAGTACTTC. Its translation: CASSLVGGIQETQYF. Full variable domain (remainder filled in from reference TRBV5-1 and TRBJ2-5): KAGVTQTPRYLIKTRGQQVTLSCSPISGHRSVSWYQQTPGQGLQFLFEYFSETQRNKGNFPGRFSGRQFSNSRSEMNVSTLELGDSALYLCASSLVGGIQETQYFGPGTRLLVL.

There are many counts of this clonotype. This chain joins TRBV3-1 and TRBJ1-1; TRBD1 is a possible D gene (6 bases). The CDR3 totals 14 residues. Germline-derived CDR1 and CDR2 are LGHDT and YNNKEL (reference sequence). V lost 2 bases and J lost 4, with 11 bases in between. CDR3 sequence (DNA): TGTGCCAGCAGCCAACAGGGGTCGGGCACTGAAGCTTTCTTT. Amino acids: CASSQQGSGTEAFF.

The chain employs TRBV5-5 and TRBJ2-5; D gene unclear. This CDR3 spans 14 amino acids. Trimming pared 2 bases from V and 5 bases from J, leaving 13 bases between. Germline loops: CDR1 SGHKS, CDR2 YYEKEE (reference sequence). CDR3 amino acids: CASSLSPLGETQYF. The CDR3, as DNA: TGTGCCAGCAGCTTATCCCCCCTGGGGGAGACCCAGTACTTC.

The chain is built from TRBV10-2 and TRBJ1-1; D is perhaps TRBD1 (6 bases). This CDR3 spans 12 amino acids. Germline CDR1 and CDR2: WSHSY and SAAADI. V was trimmed by 6 bases and J by 3 bases, leaving 8 bases between them. The CDR3 sequence is CASRGQYTEAFF. CDR3 sequence (DNA): TGCGCCAGCAGGGGACAATACACTGAAGCTTTCTTT.

The V gene is TRBV28, the J gene TRBJ2-6; 7 bases match TRBD1. V gave up 3 bases and J gave up 4 bases; unmatched junction bases: 6. The CDR3 runs to 16 residues. Germline V lookup: CDR1 MDHEN, CDR2 SYDVKM. In DNA form, the CDR3 reads TGTGCCAGCAGTTTCAAGGGGGCGCTCGGGGCCAACGTCCTGACTTTC. Translated: CASSFKGALGANVLTF.

V and J are TRBV6-1 and TRBJ2-7; 9 nucleotides agree with TRBD2. CDR1 and CDR2 (germline): MNHNS, SASEGT. CDR3 size: 13 residues. J gave up 12 bases and V 2 bases, and 8 bases lay outside the gene matches. CDR3 DNA: TGTGCCAGCAGTGAACGCGGGGGGGGCTTGCTGTACTTC. Its protein is CASSERGGGLLYF.

This clonotype has just a few counts. The chain has TRBV5-1 and TRBJ2-1; D not certain. Germline lookup yields CDR1 SGHRS and CDR2 YFSETQ. This CDR3 comprises 14 residues. Trimming stripped 0 bases from V and 8 bases from J, with 12 bases between. CDR3: CASSLEGRIDEQFF. DNA for the CDR3: TGCGCCAGCAGCTTGGAAGGCAGGATTGATGAGCAGTTCTTC.

The rearrangement links TRBV29-1 to TRBJ2-3, with D possibly TRBD2 on 7 matching bases. Trimming shortened V by 6 bases and J by 0 bases, and 16 bases separated the two germline ends. Germline lookup yields CDR1 SQVTM and CDR2 ANQGSEA. The CDR3 consists of 15 residues. CDR3 coding DNA: TGCAGCGTCGGAGGGGGGGCCCATAGCACAGATACGCAGTATTTT. Translating it yields CSVGGGAHSTDTQYF.

A few counts support this clonotype. The J gene is TRBJ2-1, the V gene TRBV7-6; 8 bases agree with TRBD2. The CDR3 runs 14 residues. V was clipped by 5 bases and J by 7 bases; unmatched bases: 7. Germline CDR1 SGHVS, CDR2 FNYEAQ. The CDR3 is CASSKGLEGNEQFF. CDR3 coding DNA: TGTGCCAGCAGCAAGGGACTAGAGGGTAATGAGCAGTTCTTC.

V gene TRBV6-5 combines with J gene TRBJ1-2; D uncertain. The germline CDR1 and CDR2 sequences are MNHEY and SVGAGI. CDR3 length: 13 amino acids. The germline V and J ends were trimmed by 2 bases and 6 bases, with 10 bases remaining between them. CDR3 bases: TGTGCCAGCAGTTACGGCAGGAGAAATGGCTACACCTTC. This sequence encodes CASSYGRRNGYTF.

The gene calls are TRBV27 and TRBJ2-7; D not certain. CDR1 and CDR2 from the germline V gene are MNHEY and SMNVEV (reference sequence). This CDR3 is 13 amino acids long. Trimming removed 5 bases at V and 7 bases at J, with 15 bases between. CDR3 amino acids: CASSTLAGREQYF. The CDR3 nucleotides are TGTGCCAGCAGTACCCTCGCAGGCCGGGAGCAGTACTTC.

The chain couples TRBV4-3 to TRBJ2-5; 7 nucleotides align to TRBD2. Losses at the gene ends were 4 bases for V and 2 bases for J; bases not matched to a gene: 7. Germline CDR1 is LGHNA and CDR2 is YSLEER. The CDR3 consists of 15 residues. CDR3 in amino acids: CASSREGRNQETQYF. Written as DNA, the CDR3 is TGCGCCAGCAGCCGGGAGGGGAGGAATCAAGAGACCCAGTACTTC.

This clonotype occurred many times. V is TRBV2 and J is TRBJ1-1, with 11 nucleotides matching TRBD1. J lost 3 bases, V lost 3 bases, and 0 bases had no gene match. Germline CDR1 reads SNHLY; CDR2 reads FYNNEI. This CDR3 has 14 amino acids. CDR3 nucleotide sequence: TGTGCCAGCAGTGAGGGACAGGGGGACACTGAAGCTTTCTTT. Translated, it gives CASSEGQGDTEAFF.

Regarding this clonotype: A junction boundary mismatches the germline segment, possibly from a read error. The rearrangement uses TRBV20-1 and TRBJ1-6; TRBD1 matches at 7 bases. Germline values: CDR1 DFQATT, CDR2 SNEGSKA (reference sequence). The CDR3 totals 11 residues. CDR3 DNA sequence: TGCAGTGCTAGGGGGGACAGTTCCCCAACTTTT. Its translation is CSARGDSSPTF.

The gene calls are TRBV11-1 and TRBJ2-1; 9 nucleotides agree with TRBD2. Trimming at V came to 5 bases and at J to 8 bases, leaving 10 bases not matched to a gene. Germline CDR1 and CDR2: SGHAT and FQDESV (reference sequence). The length of the CDR3 is 15 residues. In DNA, the CDR3 is TGTGCCAGCAGCCCGGGGAGCGGGGGGCTGGATGAGCAGTTCTTC. Residues: CASSPGSGGLDEQFF.

The sample holds a few counts of this clonotype. The chain is built from TRBV7-9 and TRBJ2-3, with D perhaps TRBD1 (5 bases). Germline values: CDR1 SEHNR, CDR2 FQNEAQ (reference sequence). Deletions cut 6 bases from V and 6 bases from J, with 16 bases between. CDR3 size: 14 residues. In DNA, the CDR3 is TGTGCCAGCAGTCCTGGGCAGCGACAGGATACGCAGTATTTT. Translated, it gives CASSPGQRQDTQYF.

V is TRBV4-1 and J is TRBJ1-1; D remains unclear. There are 15 residues in the CDR3. Germline CDR1 MGHRA, CDR2 YSYEKL. Trimming left V 4 bases short and J 0 bases short, with 12 bases between. The CDR3 sequence: CASSREGLMNTEAFF. CDR3 nucleotide sequence: TGCGCCAGCAGCCGAGAAGGCCTCATGAACACTGAAGCTTTCTTT.

The rearrangement links TRBV10-3 to TRBJ2-6; D may be TRBD2 (5 bases). The CDR3 contains 14 residues. The V and J ends lost 5 bases and 2 bases respectively, with 7 bases between them. CDR1 and CDR2 (germline): ENHRY, SYGVKD. The DNA of the CDR3 is TGTGCCATCAGTCGGGGAGCTGGGGCCAACGTCCTGACTTTC. This translates into CAISRGAGANVLTF.

J is TRBJ2-7 and V is TRBV27, with D perhaps TRBD1 (6 bases). The germline V gene has CDR1 MNHEY and CDR2 SMNVEV (reference sequence). With 0 bases removed from V and 0 bases from J, the gap between germline ends came to 21 bases. The CDR3 sequence is 19 residues long. The DNA of the CDR3 is TGTGCCAGCAGTTTATCGGGGGTGGGACACAGGGTTACCTCCTACGAGCAGTACTTC. It is translated as CASSLSGVGHRVTSYEQYF.

This clonotype was recorded many times. V usage is TRBV20-1 and J usage is TRBJ2-2, with TRBD2 identical over 11 bases. There are 15 residues in the CDR3. Germline CDR1 reads DFQATT; CDR2 reads SNEGSKA (reference sequence). J gave up 5 bases and V 4 bases, and 6 bases lay outside the gene matches. The CDR3 protein is CSAILAGARTGELFF. The CDR3 DNA follows: TGCAGTGCTATACTAGCGGGGGCGCGGACCGGGGAGCTGTTTTTT.

This clonotype was recorded a few times. The V call is TRBV28, the J call TRBJ2-1; 12 nucleotides align to TRBD2. CDR1 MDHEN and CDR2 SYDVKM come from the germline V gene. The ends lost 6 bases at V and 7 bases at J; junction bases unmatched: 10. This CDR3 region has 16 residues. The CDR3 DNA reads TGTGCCAGCAGGCCAACTAGCGGGGGGAAATGGAATGAGCAGTTCTTC. This encodes CASRPTSGGKWNEQFF.

This chain connects TRBV15 to TRBJ2-2; the D gene could be TRBD1 or TRBD2 (5 bases each). The germline gives CDR1 LNHNV, CDR2 YYDKDF (reference sequence). V was cut by 5 bases and J by 5 bases, with 6 bases left in between. The CDR3 length is 12 residues. The CDR3 loop is CATSGGTGELFF. CDR3 nucleotides: TGTGCCACCAGCGGGGGAACCGGGGAGCTGTTTTTT.

This clonotype showed up just a few times. The chain carries TRBV15 and TRBJ2-2, with D unresolved. Trimming took 0 bases from V and 7 from J, leaving 6 bases between them. The CDR3 sequence is 13 residues long. Germline CDR1 reads LNHNV; CDR2 reads YYDKDF (reference sequence). CDR3 DNA sequence: TGTGCCACCAGCAGAGACATGAGCGGGGAGCTGTTTTTT. It specifies CATSRDMSGELFF.

In this sample, this clonotype turned up a few times. V gene TRBV6-1 combines with J gene TRBJ1-1; 7 bases map to TRBD1. J lost 0 bases, V lost 6 bases, and 7 bases had no gene match. The CDR3 contains 15 residues. Germline V lookup: CDR1 MNHNS, CDR2 SASEGT. The CDR3 nucleotides read TGTGCCAGCAGCCCCCCCAGGGGGTTGAACACTGAAGCTTTCTTT. Amino acid sequence: CASSPPRGLNTEAFF.